This T cell receptor beta chain was sequenced for a study of shared clonotypes between healthy human individuals. Study background: CD4 naive cells filled three plates per donor, CD4 memory three, CD8 naive two and CD8 memory one.

Germline CDR1 is SQVTM and CDR2 is ANQGSEA. Trimming removed 3 bases at V and 6 bases at J, with 12 bases between. The CDR3 totals 13 residues. Adults of Caucasian background living in Nashville, Tennessee made up all donors. Clones were sequenced by immunoSEQ multiplex PCR, and TCRdb holds only the in-frame ones, with some missing. Found here are millions of clones, around 95% of them singletons; the top ten hold 0.1% to 0.15%. This clonotype was sampled from a man younger than 35 in good health. The sequencing sample was made of naive CD4+ T cells sorted from blood. Subset: CD45RA+ positively selected. This chain links TRBV29-1 with TRBJ1-5, with D perhaps matching TRBD1 (6 bases). This chain's CDR3 is CSVEGAQGQPQHF. The CDR3 bases are TGCAGCGTTGAGGGGGCGCAGGGTCAGCCCCAGCATTTT.